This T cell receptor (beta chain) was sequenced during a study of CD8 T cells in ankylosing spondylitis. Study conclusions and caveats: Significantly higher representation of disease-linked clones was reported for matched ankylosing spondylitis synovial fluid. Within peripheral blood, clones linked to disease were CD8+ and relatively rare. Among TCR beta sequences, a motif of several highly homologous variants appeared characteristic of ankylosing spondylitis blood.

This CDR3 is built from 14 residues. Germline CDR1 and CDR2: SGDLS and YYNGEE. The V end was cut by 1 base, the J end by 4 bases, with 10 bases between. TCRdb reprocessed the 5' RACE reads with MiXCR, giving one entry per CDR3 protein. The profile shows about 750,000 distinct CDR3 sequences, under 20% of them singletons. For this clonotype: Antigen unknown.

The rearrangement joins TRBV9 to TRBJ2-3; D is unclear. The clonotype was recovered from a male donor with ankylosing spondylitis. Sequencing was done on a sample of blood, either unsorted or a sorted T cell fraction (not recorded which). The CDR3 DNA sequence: TGTGCCAGCAGCGTAACCATGGGCGCAGATACGCAGTATTTT. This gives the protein CASSVTMGADTQYF. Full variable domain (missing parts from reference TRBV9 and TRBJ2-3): DSGVTQTPKHLITATGQRVTLRCSPRSGDLSVYWYQQSLDQGLQFLIQYYNGEERAKGNILERFSAQQFPDLHSELNLSSLELGDSALYFCASSVTMGADTQYFGPGTRLTVL.